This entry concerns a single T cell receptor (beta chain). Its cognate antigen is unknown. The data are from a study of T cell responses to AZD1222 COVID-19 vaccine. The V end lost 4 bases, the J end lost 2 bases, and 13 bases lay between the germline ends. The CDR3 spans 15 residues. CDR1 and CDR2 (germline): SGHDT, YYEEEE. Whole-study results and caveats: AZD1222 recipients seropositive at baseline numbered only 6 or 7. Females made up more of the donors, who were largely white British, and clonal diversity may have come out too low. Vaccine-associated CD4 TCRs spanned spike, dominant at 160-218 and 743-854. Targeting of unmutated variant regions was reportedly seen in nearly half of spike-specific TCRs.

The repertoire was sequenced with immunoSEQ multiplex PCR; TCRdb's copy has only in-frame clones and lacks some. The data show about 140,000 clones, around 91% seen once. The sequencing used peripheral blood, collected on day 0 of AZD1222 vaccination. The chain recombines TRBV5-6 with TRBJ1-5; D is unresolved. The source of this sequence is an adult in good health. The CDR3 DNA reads TGTGCCAGCAGCCGTATGGGGATGGGCAATCAGCCCCAGCATTTT. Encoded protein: CASSRMGMGNQPQHF.